This T cell receptor (beta chain) was sequenced in a study of shared clonotypes between healthy human individuals. Study at large: Each donor contributed plates that comprised three CD4 naive, three CD4 memory, two CD8 naive and one CD8 memory.

This clone was counted only a few times. TCRdb keeps only in-frame clones here, not all; method: immunoSEQ multiplex PCR. The table lists approximately 1.4 million clones, 98% of them singletons. The length of the CDR3 is 13 residues. Trimming left V 5 bases short and J 10 bases short, with 15 bases between. Germline V gives CDR1 MNHEY, CDR2 SMNVEV (reference sequence). The V and J genes are TRBV27 and TRBJ2-1, with D perhaps being TRBD1 or TRBD2 (5 bases each). The TCR was taken from a man aged 30-40 years in good health. The source material was naive CD4+ T cells sorted from blood. The subset: CD45RA+ positively selected. The CDR3 nucleotides read TGTGCCAGCAGTCTCCGGGACCGAGGAGAGCAGTTCTTC. Protein: CASSLRDRGEQFF.